The rows below give T cell receptor beta chains drawn from one sample of a study of T cells after yellow fever vaccination. TCRdb independently ran MiXCR on the 5' RACE reads; one entry per CDR3 protein. The sample comprises hundreds of thousands of distinct CDR3 sequences, approximately 19% of which are singletons, and 15% to 20% rests with the top ten. The sequencing used PBMCs, collected before the yellow fever booster vaccination. These TCRs come from a man between 18 and 35 years old who received the YFV17D yellow fever vaccine. The CDR3 runs from the conserved cysteine through the conserved F or W. A D gene is named only where the DNA matches it firmly. Only part of the rows carry a size: once, few, many, or a class if the clone is expanded.

clone_size | j_call | d_call | v_call | cdr3_aa | cdr3_nt
NA | TRBJ1-3 | NA | TRBV5-1 | CASSLEGSLTYSGNTIYF | TGCGCCAGCAGCTTGGAAGGCAGCTTGACATACTCTGGAAACACCATATATTTT
few | TRBJ2-3 | TRBD2 | TRBV7-9 | CASREGSDTQYF | TGTGCCAGCCGGGAGGGTTCAGATACGCAGTATTTT
few | TRBJ2-3 | NA | TRBV12-5 | CASQPYPSTDTQYF | TGTGCTAGTCAACCCTACCCTAGCACAGATACGCAGTATTTT
NA | TRBJ2-7 | NA | TRBV3-1 | CASSQAGYEQYF | TGTGCCAGCAGCCAAGCGGGCTACGAGCAGTACTTC
NA | TRBJ2-6 | TRBD2 | TRBV28 | CASSTGGSGANVLTF | TGTGCCAGCAGTACGGGGGGGTCTGGGGCCAACGTCCTGACTTTC
NA | TRBJ1-2 | TRBD1 | TRBV5-1 | CASSQGQGHGGYTF | TGCGCCAGCAGCCAGGGACAGGGGCATGGAGGCTACACCTTC
NA | TRBJ2-7 | NA | TRBV11-2 | CASSQPGNEQYF | TGTGCCAGCAGCCAGCCGGGGAACGAGCAGTACTTC
NA | TRBJ2-1 | NA | TRBV12-3/TRBV12-4 | CASNRGSDEQFF | TGTGCCAGCAACCGTGGGAGCGATGAGCAGTTCTTC
many | TRBJ1-4 | TRBD1 | TRBV29-1 | CSGQGTTNEKLFF | TGCAGCGGACAGGGGACAACTAATGAAAAACTGTTTTTT
few | TRBJ2-1 | TRBD2 | TRBV20-1 | CSAWGGTASYNEQFF | TGCAGTGCTTGGGGGGGGACCGCGTCCTACAATGAGCAGTTCTTC
many | TRBJ2-5 | NA | TRBV20-1 | CSARPGHLQETQYF | TGCAGTGCTAGACCGGGACACCTCCAAGAGACCCAGTACTTC
few | TRBJ1-1 | TRBD1 | TRBV10-3 | CAISEDRGLEAFF | TGTGCCATCAGTGAAGACAGGGGACTTGAAGCTTTCTTT
NA | TRBJ2-5 | NA | TRBV5-1 | CASSLVSGSQETQYF | TGCGCCAGCAGCTTGGTATCGGGCTCTCAAGAGACCCAGTACTTC
NA | TRBJ2-2 | NA | TRBV9 | CASSVVASGTGELFF | TGTGCCAGCAGCGTAGTCGCATCGGGAACCGGGGAGCTGTTTTTT
NA | TRBJ1-1 | TRBD1 | TRBV5-1 | CASSDGQGGNTEAFF | TGCGCCAGCAGTGACGGACAGGGTGGGAACACTGAAGCTTTCTTT
NA | TRBJ2-2 | TRBD1 | TRBV6-5 | CASRLQGADTGELFF | TGTGCCAGCAGATTACAGGGGGCGGACACCGGGGAGCTGTTTTTT
NA | TRBJ2-5 | TRBD1 | TRBV27 | CASSFHRTGARETQYF | TGTGCCAGCAGTTTCCATAGGACAGGGGCGCGCGAGACCCAGTACTTC
NA | TRBJ1-2 | NA | TRBV18 | CASSTGQLYGYTF | TGTGCCAGCTCAACTGGACAGCTCTATGGCTACACCTTC
NA | TRBJ1-1 | NA | TRBV10-3 | CAISEGEQEAFF | TGTGCCATCAGTGAGGGAGAACAGGAAGCTTTCTTT
NA | TRBJ1-1 | NA | TRBV14 | CASSQAQGPSNTEAFF | TGTGCCAGCAGCCAAGCGCAGGGCCCCTCGAACACTGAAGCTTTCTTT
once | TRBJ2-4 | TRBD1 | TRBV7-9 | CASSFQGAQAKNIQYF | TGTGCCAGCAGCTTCCAGGGGGCGCAGGCCAAAAACATTCAGTACTTC
NA | TRBJ2-2 | NA | TRBV7-3 | CASSQGEELFF | TGTGCCAGCAGTCAAGGGGAGGAGCTGTTTTTT
NA | TRBJ2-3 | NA | TRBV7-2 | CASSLAGNRGADTQYF | TGTGCCAGCAGCTTAGCTGGGAATAGGGGCGCAGATACGCAGTATTTT
NA | TRBJ1-1 | NA | TRBV7-2 | CASSLGPLWEAFF | TGTGCCAGCAGCCTTGGACCCTTGTGGGAAGCTTTCTTT
NA | TRBJ2-1 | TRBD2 | TRBV7-7 | CASSLSGGASYNEQFF | TGTGCCAGCAGCTTAAGCGGGGGCGCTTCCTACAATGAGCAGTTCTTC
many | TRBJ2-5 | NA | TRBV20-1 | CSASSQPQETQYF | TGCAGTGCTAGTTCCCAGCCCCAAGAGACCCAGTACTTC
NA | TRBJ2-3 | NA | TRBV5-6 | CASSFRDRGTDTQYF | TGTGCCAGCAGCTTCCGGGACCGTGGCACAGATACGCAGTATTTT
once | TRBJ2-7 | NA | TRBV10-2 | CASRHTAYEQYF | TGCGCCAGCAGACACACCGCCTACGAGCAGTACTTC
NA | TRBJ2-2 | NA | TRBV18 | CASSSWGNTGELFF | TGTGCCAGCTCATCGTGGGGGAACACCGGGGAGCTGTTTTTT
few | TRBJ2-5 | NA | TRBV7-7 | CASSFAGASQETQYF | TGTGCTAGCAGCTTTGCGGGGGCCTCCCAAGAGACCCAGTACTTC
few | TRBJ2-3 | NA | TRBV6-5 | CASSYTSGDTQYF | TGTGCCAGCAGTTACACCTCAGGCGATACGCAGTATTTT
NA | TRBJ2-3 | TRBD2 | TRBV10-3 | CAISVSLGASGGRGTDTQYF | TGTGCCATCAGTGTTTCCCTTGGAGCTAGCGGGGGCCGTGGGACAGATACGCAGTATTTT
once | TRBJ2-2 | NA | TRBV5-4 | CASSLAGALNTGELFF | TGTGCCAGCAGCTTGGCGGGGGCGCTGAACACCGGGGAGCTGTTTTTT
few | TRBJ2-2 | NA | TRBV29-1 | CSVKQGNTGELFF | TGCAGCGTTAAACAGGGAAACACCGGGGAGCTGTTTTTT
NA | TRBJ2-3 | TRBD1 | TRBV7-9 | CASSPGTVTDTQYF | TGTGCCAGCAGCCCCGGGACAGTCACAGATACGCAGTATTTT
NA | TRBJ2-5 | TRBD1 | TRBV6-5 | CASSGQGRETQYF | TGTGCCAGCAGCGGACAGGGGAGAGAGACCCAGTACTTC
NA | TRBJ1-5 | NA | TRBV6-6 | CATGPSNQPQHF | TGTGCCACTGGGCCCAGCAATCAGCCCCAGCATTTT
NA | TRBJ1-2 | TRBD1 | TRBV9 | CASSAQTGAVGYTF | TGTGCCAGCAGCGCCCAGACAGGGGCTGTCGGCTACACCTTC
few | TRBJ2-3 | TRBD2 | TRBV7-2 | CASSLVGLAGKDTQYF | TGTGCCAGCAGCTTAGTGGGACTAGCGGGGAAAGATACGCAGTATTTT
few | TRBJ1-2 | NA | TRBV11-2 | CASSSLRRGRGYGYTF | TGTGCCAGCAGCTCCTTACGCAGGGGAAGGGGCTATGGCTACACCTTC
few | TRBJ1-4 | TRBD1 | TRBV15 | CATSRDAGGNEKLFF | TGTGCCACCAGCAGAGATGCAGGGGGTAATGAAAAACTGTTTTTT
many | TRBJ2-2 | TRBD1 | TRBV20-1 | CSARDLDRATGELFF | TGCAGTGCTAGAGACCTGGACAGGGCCACCGGGGAGCTGTTTTTT
few | TRBJ2-3 | TRBD2 | TRBV5-1 | CASSYSGGATDTQYF | TGCGCCAGCAGTTATAGCGGGGGGGCCACAGATACGCAGTATTTT
many | TRBJ1-1 | NA | TRBV27 | CASSLFRGTEAFF | TGTGCCAGCAGTTTATTTAGGGGAACTGAAGCTTTCTTT
few | TRBJ1-1 | NA | TRBV6-7 | CASSDGAVNTEAFF | TGTGCCAGCAGTGACGGGGCGGTGAACACTGAAGCTTTCTTT
many | TRBJ2-3 | TRBD2 | TRBV12-3/TRBV12-4 | CASSLRRGYTDTQYF | TGTGCCAGCAGTTTGAGGCGGGGGTACACAGATACGCAGTATTTT
few | TRBJ1-2 | NA | TRBV28 | CASSGPSYGYTF | TGTGCCAGCAGCGGGCCTAGCTATGGCTACACCTTC
few | TRBJ2-2 | TRBD2 | TRBV7-2 | CASSATGTSGGSPNTGELFF | TGTGCCAGCAGCGCAACCGGGACTAGCGGGGGGTCTCCGAACACCGGGGAGCTGTTTTTT
NA | TRBJ2-7 | NA | TRBV6-1 | CASSESVLQFYEQYF | TGTGCCAGCAGTGAAAGTGTCCTACAGTTCTACGAGCAGTACTTC
NA | TRBJ1-5 | NA | TRBV20-1 | CSACEGNQPQHF | TGCAGTGCCTGTGAGGGCAATCAGCCCCAGCATTTT